This entry lists 7 T cell receptor beta chains sequenced from one sample in a study of T cell clones after liver transplantation. Profiled with immunoSEQ multiplex PCR; TCRdb holds only in-frame clones, not every one. Among tens of thousands of clones listed, nearly 80% were seen once. Sequencing was performed on CD8+ T cells from blood, taken approximately 52 months after liver transplant. The receptor source for this set is a human patient who received a liver transplant. The T cells may partly be graft donor cells.

In DNA form, the CDR3 reads TGTGCCAGCAGCCATGAGAGCTCTGGAAACACCATATATTTT. Its protein is CASSHESSGNTIYF. The chain joins TRBV9 to TRBJ1-3; D gene ambiguous. Trimming removed 4 bases at V and 0 bases at J, with 8 bases between. The CDR3 extends over 14 amino acids. The germline CDR1 and CDR2 sequences are SGDLS and YYNGEE.

The chain carries TRBV28 and TRBJ2-7, with a weak D call TRBD1 (7 bases). This CDR3 has 14 amino acids. Germline CDR1 reads MDHEN; CDR2 reads SYDVKM. The V and J ends lost 7 bases and 6 bases respectively, with 19 bases between them. The CDR3: CASTPDREVGEQYF. Here the CDR3 DNA reads TGTGCCAGCACCCCCGACAGGGAGGTAGGCGAGCAGTACTTC.

This rearrangement joins TRBV11-2 to TRBJ2-5; TRBD2 aligns across 14 bases. V was pared by 7 bases and J by 5 bases, with 9 bases of the junction left unmatched. In germline, CDR1 is SGHAT, CDR2 FQNNGV. CDR3 length: 16 residues. The CDR3: CASTTWTSGGFETQYF. The DNA of the CDR3 is TGTGCCAGCACCACATGGACTAGCGGGGGGTTTGAGACCCAGTACTTC.

This chain connects TRBV6-5 to TRBJ2-6; D unresolved. The V end lost 5 bases, the J end lost 0 bases, and 8 bases lay between the germline ends. Germline CDR1 reads MNHEY; CDR2 reads SVGAGI. The CDR3 covers 15 residues. The CDR3 is CASSPSYSGANVLTF. CDR3 nucleotide sequence: TGTGCCAGCAGTCCCTCCTACTCTGGGGCCAACGTCCTGACTTTC.

CDR3: CASSLKSFYEQFF. CDR3 DNA: TGTGCCAGCAGTTTAAAGTCGTTCTATGAGCAGTTCTTC. The chain carries TRBV27 and TRBJ2-1; D remains unclear. CDR3 size: 13 residues. V was shortened by 2 bases and J by 8 bases, with 10 bases between the two germline ends. CDR1 and CDR2 from the germline V gene are MNHEY and SMNVEV (reference sequence).

This chain links TRBV7-9 with TRBJ2-3; 8 positions agree with TRBD2. V dropped 0 bases and J dropped 1; count of bases not matched to a gene: 3. The CDR3 loop spans 16 amino acids. Germline V lookup: CDR1 SEHNR, CDR2 FQNEAQ (reference sequence). The CDR3 loop is CASSLAETSGTDTQYF. DNA for the CDR3: TGTGCCAGCAGCTTAGCAGAGACTAGCGGCACAGATACGCAGTATTTT. Using reference TRBV7-9 and TRBJ2-3 for the parts outside the CDR3, the full variable domain is DTGVSQNPRHKITKRGQNVTFRCDPISEHNRLYWYRQTLGQGPEFLTYFQNEAQLEKSRLLSDRFSAERPKGSFSTLEIQRTEQGDSAMYLCASSLAETSGTDTQYFGPGTRLTVL.

This chain links TRBV29-1 with TRBJ1-4; D is uncertain. The ends were cut back, 2 bases at V and 5 bases at J, with 9 bases in the middle. Germline-derived CDR1 and CDR2 are SQVTM and ANQGSEA. The CDR3 runs 13 residues. The chain's CDR3 is CSVETAENEKLFF. CDR3 DNA sequence: TGCAGCGTTGAAACGGCGGAAAATGAAAAACTGTTTTTT. Filled out from reference TRBV29-1 and TRBJ1-4, the complete variable domain reads SAVISQKPSRDICQRGTSLTIQCQVDSQVTMMFWYRQQPGQSLTLIATANQGSEATYESGFVIDKFPISRPNLTFSTLTVSNMSPEDSSIYLCSVETAENEKLFFGSGTQLSVL.